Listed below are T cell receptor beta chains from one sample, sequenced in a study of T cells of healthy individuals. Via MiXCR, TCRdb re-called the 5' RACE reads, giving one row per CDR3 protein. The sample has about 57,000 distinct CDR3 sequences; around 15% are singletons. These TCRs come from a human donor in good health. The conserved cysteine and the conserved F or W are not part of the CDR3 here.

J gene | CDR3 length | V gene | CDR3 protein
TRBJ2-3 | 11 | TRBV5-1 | ASSLDWTDTQY
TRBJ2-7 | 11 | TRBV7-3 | ASSLTVDYEQY
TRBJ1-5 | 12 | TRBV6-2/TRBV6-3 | ASSSPQGGLPQH
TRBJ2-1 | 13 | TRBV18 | ASSPRDNPYNEQF
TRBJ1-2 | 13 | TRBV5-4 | ASSLRGAANYGYT
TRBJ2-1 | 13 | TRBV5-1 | ASSLSSGYYNEQF
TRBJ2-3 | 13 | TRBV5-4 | ASSLAAVGTDTQY
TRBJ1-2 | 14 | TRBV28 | ASSSPGTGGHYGYT
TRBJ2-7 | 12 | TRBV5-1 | ASSLAGTSDEQY
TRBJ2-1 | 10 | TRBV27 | ASSLSGGEQF
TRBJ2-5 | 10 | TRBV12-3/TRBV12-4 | ASLKEEETQY
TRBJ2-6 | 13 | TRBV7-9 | ASSLPGVGANVLN
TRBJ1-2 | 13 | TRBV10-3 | AISEISGANYGYT
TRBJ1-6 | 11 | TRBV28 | ATRGTNNSPLH
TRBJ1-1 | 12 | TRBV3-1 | ASSQDHRGTEAF
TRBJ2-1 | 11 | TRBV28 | ASRDRGPHEQF
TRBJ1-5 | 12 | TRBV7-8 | ASSPLGSNQPQH
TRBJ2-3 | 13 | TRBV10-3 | AISETRSLTDTQY
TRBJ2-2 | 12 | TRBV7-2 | ASSLFTYTGELF
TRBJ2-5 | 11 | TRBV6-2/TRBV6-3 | ASCTVIQETQY
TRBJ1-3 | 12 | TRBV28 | ASRLQGAGNTIY
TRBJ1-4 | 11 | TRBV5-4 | ASSFGQGEGLF
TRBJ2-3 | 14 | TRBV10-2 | ASSRGTSGGTDTQY
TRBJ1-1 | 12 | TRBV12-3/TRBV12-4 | ASSRGGGQGEAF